This T cell receptor beta chain comes out of a study of radiation and T cells in renal cell carcinoma (dated by TCRdb to 2019 to 2021). Background for the entire study: Samples came from a clinical trial, in which primary renal cell carcinomas received 15 Gy stereotactic body radiation therapy followed by nephrectomy 4 weeks later. A total of fewer than 55 samples underwent TCR beta sequencing, made up of 25 or so tumors and about 27 peripheral blood samples. In the approximately 53 samples combined, 4 million to 5 million unique CDR3 nucleotide sequences were found, encoding 2 million to 3 million unique CDR3 amino acid sequences. General findings and caveats noted by the study authors: In blood, the top tumor clonotypes increased between baseline and 2 weeks post-radiation and then shrank by 4 weeks, which suggests that tumor-resident clones expanded only transiently. Because pretreatment tumor biopsies were not available, the baseline intratumoral presence of clonotypes could not be determined. Dynamics of the blood repertoire were not tracked past 4 weeks after treatment. The single-armed trial design could not address effects of radiation dose or scheduling on the TCR repertoire.

Following the manufacturer's recommendations, the immunoSEQ kit was used to generate TCR beta libraries from genomic DNA. To prepare libraries, a first multiplex PCR with proprietary primers was run, followed by a second PCR that added unique barcodes, and a bead cleanup was done after each round. A kit-provided positive control reaction and a negative control reaction were included in every sample batch. The final libraries were assessed on an Agilent 4200 TapeStation D1000 ScreenTape, pooled by volume, and quantified by qPCR. Sequencing ran on an Illumina NextSeq500 with a MidOutput 150-cycle cartridge, using 156 Read1 and 15 Index1 cycles with kit custom primers. The pooled library was loaded at 0.9 to 1 pM with an approximately 20% PhiX control spike-in. As for how the authors treated the data: Vendor-processed data were analyzed in R, with a clonotype defined as all T cells sharing the same CDR3 nucleotide sequence. For clone abundance analyses, frequencies were normalized to the 10,000 most abundant clones per sample. Before analysis, public T cell clones were removed, and these numbered fewer than six per sample on average. A difference in abundance of at least 32-fold between compartments was used to define tumor-enriched and baseline blood-enriched clonotypes. Clonotypes expanded or contracted between blood time points were identified with a beta-binomial differential abundance model. The Baroni-Urbani and Buser coefficient was used to measure tumor-blood repertoire similarity, and groups were compared with two-tailed Wilcoxon tests in R. TCRdb's version of the immuneACCESS table is confined to in-frame rearrangements and falls short of the full clone set. An unresolved V gene accounts for under half of the shortfall where checked; the remainder is of unknown origin. V and J calls and clone size are copied from that table; D and trimming were computed from the DNA. Recorded for this sample are more than 20,000 clones; over 70% of them occurred a single time. Clones ranked in the top ten supply approximately 31% of the sample.

As for this clone: Its antigen is currently not known. No base quality information exists; no much larger clone differs at one position.

The sample's time point, from its label and the paper: blood 2 weeks post-SBRT. Per the publication, the treatment or condition label means: 15 Gy SBRT to primary tumor, nephrectomy 4 weeks later. Serial peripheral blood from radiation-treated patients was sampled at baseline, 2 weeks and 4 weeks after SBRT to track tumor-enriched clonotypes. Renal cell carcinoma with clear cell pathology was present in all patients. The QIAamp DNA Blood Mini Kit (Qiagen) was used to prepare genomic DNA for TCR sequencing. Samples were included in the analyses only if all quality control checks were passed. The CDR3, from cysteine to phenylalanine, totals 20 residues. CDR3 DNA is the only sequence kept; it has 60 bases, read in frame from the first base. Looking up the germline V gene yields CDR1 ENHRY and CDR2 SYGVKD. Germline trimming amounts to 4 bases on V and 2 bases on J, with 15 as the count of junction bases outside the gene matches.

This TCR came from a man in his sixties with renal cell carcinoma. Source: blood, taken from a patient whose treatment included radiotherapy and nephrectomy. The chain is encoded by TRBV10-3 joined to TRBJ1-3; TRBD1 aligns with 12 central bases. The CDR3 protein is CAISGGLGDRGRKAGNTIYF. The bases read TGTGCCATCAGTGGGGGACTTGGGGACAGGGGGCGAAAAGCTGGAAACACCATATATTTT.